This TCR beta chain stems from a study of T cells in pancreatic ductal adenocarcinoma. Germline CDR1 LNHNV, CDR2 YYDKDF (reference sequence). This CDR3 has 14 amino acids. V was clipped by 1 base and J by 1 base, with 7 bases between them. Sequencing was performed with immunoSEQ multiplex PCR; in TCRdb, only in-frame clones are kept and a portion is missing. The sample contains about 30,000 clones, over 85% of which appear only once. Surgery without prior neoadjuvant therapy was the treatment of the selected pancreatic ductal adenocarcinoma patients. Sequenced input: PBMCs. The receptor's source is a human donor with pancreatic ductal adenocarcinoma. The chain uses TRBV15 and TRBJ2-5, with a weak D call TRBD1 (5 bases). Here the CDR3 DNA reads TGTGCCACCAGCAGAGGGGGCAGCCAAGAGACCCAGTACTTC. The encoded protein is CATSRGGSQETQYF.